Below, 15 T cell receptor beta chains from the same sample are listed, as sequenced in a study of OX40 agonist ivuxolimab in advanced cancers. Libraries were prepared by immunoSEQ multiplex PCR; TCRdb keeps only in-frame clonotypes and omits some of them. This table holds 52,000 or so clones, approximately 91% found once. The material sequenced was CD4+ or CD8+ T cells sorted from blood, taken in a trial of the OX40 agonist ivuxolimab. These receptors originate from an adult with an advanced solid tumor such as melanoma, head and neck, liver or kidney cancer.

The chain employs TRBV6-5 and TRBJ2-7; D remains ambiguous. Trimming removed 0 bases at V and 0 bases at J, with 12 bases between. The CDR3 sequence is 16 residues long. Germline V gene lookup returns CDR1 MNHEY and CDR2 SVGAGI. This chain's CDR3 is CASSYSITLFSYEQYF. CDR3 nucleotide sequence: TGTGCCAGCAGTTACTCGATCACGCTATTCTCCTACGAGCAGTACTTC.

The chain carries TRBV5-4 and TRBJ1-1, with TRBD1 as a possible D gene (5 bases). Trimming pared 0 bases from V and 10 bases from J, leaving 16 bases between. The CDR3 has 14 amino acids. Per germline, CDR1 SGHNT and CDR2 YYREEE (reference sequence). Written as DNA, the CDR3 is TGTGCCAGCAGCTTGGAACCCGGGACCTCAGGAGCTTTCTTT. This gives the protein CASSLEPGTSGAFF.

Sample share makes this clone medium-sized. The chain has TRBV5-1 and TRBJ2-7, with TRBD2 identical over 9 bases. V shed 0 bases and J 4 bases; nucleotides not matched to a gene: 8. CDR3 length equals 16 residues. From germline, CDR1 is SGHRS and CDR2 YFSETQ. CDR3 region: CASSLEGSGGSYEQYF. The CDR3 DNA sequence: TGCGCCAGCAGCTTGGAGGGTAGCGGGGGATCTTACGAGCAGTACTTC.

The chain uses TRBV5-1 and TRBJ2-1; 10 nucleotides agree with TRBD2. CDR3 length equals 13 residues. Germline-derived CDR1 and CDR2 are SGHRS and YFSETQ. The ends lost 3 bases at V and 6 bases at J; junction bases unmatched: 0. DNA of the CDR3: TGCGCCAGCAGCTGGACTAGCGGCAATGAGCAGTTCTTC. Amino acids: CASSWTSGNEQFF.

The rearrangement uses TRBV6-5 and TRBJ2-7; D could derive from TRBD1 or TRBD2 (5 bases each). Trimming left V 2 bases short and J 6 bases short, with 8 bases between. The length of the CDR3 is 12 residues. Germline values: CDR1 MNHEY, CDR2 SVGAGI. This CDR3 reads CASSYGGGEQYF. CDR3 sequence (DNA): TGTGCCAGCAGTTACGGTGGGGGCGAGCAGTACTTC.

The chain joins TRBV14 to TRBJ2-7; D is unresolved. Trimming removed 1 base from V and 1 base from J, with 8 bases in between. The germline V gene has CDR1 SGHDN and CDR2 FVKESK. The CDR3 runs to 14 residues. Here the CDR3 DNA reads TGTGCCAGCAGCCAAGCCCTGACGTCCTACGAGCAGTACTTC. Translating it yields CASSQALTSYEQYF.

The CDR3 DNA reads as TGTGCCAGCAGCTTAAGTTATGGCTACACCTTC. Its protein product is CASSLSYGYTF. The chain has TRBV7-9 and TRBJ1-2; D gene uncertain. The CDR3 is 11 residues long. Germline values: CDR1 SEHNR, CDR2 FQNEAQ (reference sequence). V lost 2 bases and J lost 5, with 3 bases in between.

V usage is TRBV5-1 and J usage is TRBJ2-5; D tentatively fits TRBD1 or TRBD2 (5 bases each). V lost 4 bases, J lost 5 bases, and 12 bases lay in between. This CDR3 has 13 amino acids. The germline gives CDR1 SGHRS, CDR2 YFSETQ. CDR3 amino acids: CASSPFGDETQYF. The CDR3, as DNA: TGCGCCAGCAGCCCCTTCGGGGACGAGACCCAGTACTTC.

The chain couples TRBV5-1 to TRBJ1-1, with D perhaps matching TRBD1 (5 bases). V dropped 4 bases and J dropped 2 bases, with 24 bases sitting between them. The CDR3 has 18 residues. Germline V gene data show CDR1 as SGHRS and CDR2 as YFSETQ. The CDR3, as DNA: TGCGCCAGCAGCGGGGGTTATTCTGCCGGGTATGTCAACACTGAAGCTTTCTTT. Amino acid sequence: CASSGGYSAGYVNTEAFF.

The CDR3 region has the DNA TGTGCCAGCAGATACAGGGGTAACTATGGCTACACCTTC. The encoded protein is CASRYRGNYGYTF. The chain is built from TRBV6-5 and TRBJ1-2; 7 bases line up with TRBD1. The CDR3 has 13 residues. The germline gives CDR1 MNHEY, CDR2 SVGAGI. V trimming: 6 bases; J trimming: 1 base; junction bases outside the gene matches: 2.

The chain couples TRBV15 to TRBJ2-1; D not certain. The germline V gene has CDR1 LNHNV and CDR2 YYDKDF (reference sequence). CDR3 length: 14 residues. V was cut by 1 base and J by 8 bases, with 12 bases left in between. The chain's CDR3 is CATSRAGRSYEQFF. The CDR3 DNA is TGTGCCACCAGCAGAGCAGGTAGGAGCTATGAGCAGTTCTTC.

The V and J genes are TRBV10-1 and TRBJ2-2, with TRBD1 matching 9 bases. This CDR3 comprises 15 residues. Germline loops: CDR1 WNHNN, CDR2 SYGVQD (reference sequence). V gave up 6 bases and J gave up 6 bases; unmatched junction bases: 8. The CDR3 coding sequence is TGCGCCAGCAGCACCGGACAGGGGTATCCCGGGGAGCTGTTTTTT. This gives the protein CASSTGQGYPGELFF.

This clone has a handful of counts. This sequence joins TRBV19 and TRBJ1-5; D gene ambiguous. CDR1 LNHDA and CDR2 SQIVND come from the germline V gene (reference sequence). The CDR3 is 14 residues long. Trimming took off 5 bases at V and 0 bases at J, with 8 bases between the two ends. Written as DNA, the CDR3 is TGTGCCAGTAGTGTACGGGATAGCAATCAGCCCCAGCATTTT. Encoded protein: CASSVRDSNQPQHF.

The chain links TRBV6-6 to TRBJ2-7; D possibly corresponds to TRBD2 (6 bases). The CDR3 is 14 amino acids. CDR1 and CDR2 (germline): MNHNY, SVGAGI (reference sequence). V dropped 2 bases and J dropped 2 bases, with 10 bases sitting between them. Here the CDR3 reads CASSYTPGAYEQYF. CDR3 bases: TGTGCCAGCAGTTACACACCGGGAGCCTACGAGCAGTACTTC.

J is TRBJ1-3 and V is TRBV5-1, with a possible D match to TRBD1 (6 bases). CDR3 length: 15 amino acids. V was pared by 0 bases and J by 7 bases, with 14 bases between. CDR1 and CDR2 (germline): SGHRS, YFSETQ. The CDR3 sequence: CASSLDNRVVNTIYF. The CDR3, as DNA: TGCGCCAGCAGCTTGGACAACAGGGTTGTGAACACCATATATTTT.